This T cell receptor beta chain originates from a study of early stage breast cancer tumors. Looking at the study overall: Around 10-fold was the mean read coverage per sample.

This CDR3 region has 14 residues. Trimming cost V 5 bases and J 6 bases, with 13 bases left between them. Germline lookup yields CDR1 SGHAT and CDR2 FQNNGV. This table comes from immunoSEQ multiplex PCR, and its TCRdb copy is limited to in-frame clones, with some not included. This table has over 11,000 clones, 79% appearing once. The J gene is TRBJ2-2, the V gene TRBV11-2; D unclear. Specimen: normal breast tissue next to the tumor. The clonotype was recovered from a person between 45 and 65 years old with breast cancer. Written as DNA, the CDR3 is TGTGCCAGCAGCAAAACCGGGTTTGCCGGGGAGCTGTTTTTT. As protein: CASSKTGFAGELFF.